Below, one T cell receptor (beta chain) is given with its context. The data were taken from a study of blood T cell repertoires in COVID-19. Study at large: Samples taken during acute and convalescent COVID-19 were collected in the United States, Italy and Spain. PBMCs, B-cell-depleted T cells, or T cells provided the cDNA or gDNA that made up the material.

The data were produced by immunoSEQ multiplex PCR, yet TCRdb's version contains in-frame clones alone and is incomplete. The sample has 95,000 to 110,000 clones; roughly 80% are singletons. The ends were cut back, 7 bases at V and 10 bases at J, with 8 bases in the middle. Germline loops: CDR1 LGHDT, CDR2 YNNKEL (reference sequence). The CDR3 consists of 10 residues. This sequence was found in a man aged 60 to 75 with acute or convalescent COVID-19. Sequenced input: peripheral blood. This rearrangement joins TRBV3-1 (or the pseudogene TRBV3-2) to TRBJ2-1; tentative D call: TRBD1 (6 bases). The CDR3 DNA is TGTGCCAGCAACAGGGCCGAGCAGTTCTTC. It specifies CASNRAEQFF.